Included here is one TCR beta chain sequence, with context. What it binds is not known. Only in-frame clones appear in the TCRdb table, and some are missing; sequencing was by immunoSEQ multiplex PCR. The sample holds around 30,000 clones, roughly 89% seen once. This entry is derived from a study of lymphopenia after photon versus proton radiotherapy. Findings and caveats of the study: Photon-treated patients lost naive T cells and TCR diversity; proton-treated stayed stable. Larger post-nadir TCR diversity loss correlated inversely with survival in deceased patients.

Germline lookup yields CDR1 SGHRS and CDR2 YFSETQ. This CDR3 is built from 14 residues. Trimming took 0 bases from V and 2 from J, leaving 7 bases between them. Here the sequenced sample was peripheral blood, taken from a patient treated with proton-based radiotherapy. The receptor was derived from a woman aged 70-85 years with pancreatic cancer. Some clones in this sample may be carry-over from other donors' samples. The chain is built from TRBV5-1 and TRBJ2-3; D remains ambiguous. CDR3 coding DNA: TGCGCCAGCAGCTTGGGTGTAGACACAGATACGCAGTATTTT. Its protein is CASSLGVDTDTQYF.